This T cell receptor beta chain was captured in a study of T cell responses to AZD1222 COVID-19 vaccine. Study-level points and caveats: A mostly white British donor set with more females was recruited, and clonal diversity was possibly underestimated. Per reports, nearly half of all spike-specific TCRs target regions that are unmutated in variants. None of the repertoires were sampled until the peak T cell response had passed. Among AZD1222 vaccinees, only five to seven were seropositive at baseline.

A note on this clone: Its antigen remains unknown.

Trimming removed 5 bases at V and 3 bases at J, with 19 bases between. The germline CDR1 and CDR2 sequences are SGHVS and FQNEAQ. This CDR3 is built from 16 residues. Sequenced by immunoSEQ multiplex PCR; TCRdb stores in-frame clones only, minus some. The top ten clones hold about a tenth of a sample with about 98,000 clones, about 86% of them seen once. Source: peripheral blood, taken on day 0 of MenACWY control vaccination. The chain has TRBV7-8 and TRBJ1-2; weak D call: TRBD1 (6 bases). This receptor was taken from an adult in good health. CDR3 nucleotides: TGTGCCAGCAGCCGCCGGGACACGAATACGGACTATGGCTACACCTTC. This translates into CASSRRDTNTDYGYTF.